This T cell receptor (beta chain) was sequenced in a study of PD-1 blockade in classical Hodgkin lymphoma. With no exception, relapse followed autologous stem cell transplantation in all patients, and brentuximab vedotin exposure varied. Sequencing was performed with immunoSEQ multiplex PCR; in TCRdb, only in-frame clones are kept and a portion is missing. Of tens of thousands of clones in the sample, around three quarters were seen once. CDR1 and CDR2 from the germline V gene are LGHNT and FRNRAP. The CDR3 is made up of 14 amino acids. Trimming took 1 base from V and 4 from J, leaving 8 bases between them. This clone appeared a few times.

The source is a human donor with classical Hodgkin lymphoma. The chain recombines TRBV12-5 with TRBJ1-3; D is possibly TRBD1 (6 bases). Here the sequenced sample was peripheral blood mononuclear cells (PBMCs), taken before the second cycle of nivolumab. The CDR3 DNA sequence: TGTGCTAGTGGTTTGGAGGGGGGAGGAAACACCATATATTTT. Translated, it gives CASGLEGGGNTIYF.